A single sample gave rise to the 26 T cell receptor beta chains below, sequenced in a study of regulatory T cells in long-lasting Graves disease. For TCR beta, libraries came from iRepertoire HTBI primers and Arm-PCR of CDR3 regions. MiXCR was run by TCRdb on the multiplex PCR reads, yielding one entry per CDR3 protein. This sample has 500,000 to 800,000 distinct CDR3 sequences; about 30% occur once, and the top ten carry about two fifths. As for time point: persistent/refractory GD, antithyroid drugs over 5 years with positive TRAb. Construction of the TCR library relied on RNA isolated from PBMCs. Sequencing was performed on peripheral blood mononuclear cells (PBMCs), taken when the disease was refractory, from a patient treated with antithyroid drugs. The source of these receptors is a female donor with Graves disease.

Only a few counts were recorded for this clonotype. The V gene is TRBV7-6, the J gene TRBJ1-6; tentative D call: TRBD1 (5 bases). V was cut by 5 bases and J by 9 bases, with 17 bases left in between. This CDR3 has 15 residues. Looked up from germline, CDR1 is SGHVS and CDR2 is FNYEAQ. The CDR3 spells CASSPGRVGGSPLHF. The CDR3 DNA is TGTGCCAGCAGCCCTGGCAGGGTTGGGGGTTCACCCCTCCACTTT.

This clonotype appeared a few times. The rearrangement joins TRBV25-1 to TRBJ2-5, with D possibly being TRBD2 (6 bases). Germline V gives CDR1 MGHDK, CDR2 SYGVNS. The CDR3 length is 14 residues. Trimming shortened V by 0 bases and J by 5 bases, and 10 bases separated the two germline ends. DNA for the CDR3: TGTGCCAGCAGTGAATACAAGGCGGGGGAGACCCAGTACTTC. Protein: CASSEYKAGETQYF. The whole variable domain, filled in from reference TRBV25-1 and TRBJ2-5, reads EADIYQTPRYLVIGTGKKITLECSQTMGHDKMYWYQQDPGMELHLIHYSYGVNSTEKGDLSSESTVSRIRTEHFPLTLESARPSHTSQYLCASSEYKAGETQYFGPGTRLLVL.

The rearrangement links TRBV20-1 to TRBJ2-3; D gene unclear. V was clipped by 5 bases and J by 2 bases, with 5 bases between them. There are 11 residues in the CDR3. Per germline, CDR1 DFQATT and CDR2 SNEGSKA (reference sequence). CDR3 protein: CSAPVTDTQYF. In DNA, the CDR3 is TGCAGTGCTCCGGTCACAGATACGCAGTATTTT.

This clonotype was counted only a few times. This sequence joins TRBV7-6 and TRBJ2-7, with TRBD2 matching over 9 bases. The CDR3 extends over 21 amino acids. Trimming cost V 5 bases and J 0 bases; bases outside gene matches: 23. Germline CDR1 and CDR2: SGHVS and FNYEAQ. This CDR3 reads CASSPSPGGPSGTRISYEQYF. DNA of the CDR3: TGTGCCAGCAGCCCGTCCCCGGGGGGGCCTAGCGGGACTCGGATCTCCTACGAGCAGTACTTC.

Here the CDR3 DNA reads TGCAGCGTTGGCTCCATGCAGGGGGCCAATGGCTACACCTTC. Its translation is CSVGSMQGANGYTF. The chain joins TRBV29-1 to TRBJ1-2; 8 nucleotides align to TRBD1. The CDR3 totals 14 residues. Trimming at V came to 4 bases and at J to 6 bases, leaving 10 bases not matched to a gene. Germline V gene sequence: CDR1 SQVTM, CDR2 ANQGSEA.

As regards this clonotype: A junction end diverges from the germline sequence, so it may reflect a read error. This chain connects TRBV7-9 to TRBJ1-4; perhaps TRBD1 as D (5 bases). Germline lookup yields CDR1 SEHNR and CDR2 FQNEAQ (reference sequence). CDR3 length equals 15 residues. The CDR3 protein is CASSPTAIGSEKLFF. CDR3 coding DNA: TGCGCCAGCAGCCCGACAGCCATCGGGAGTGAAAAACTGTTTTTT. The full variable domain, rest sourced from reference TRBV7-9 and TRBJ1-4, is DTGVSQNPRHKITKRGQNVTFRCDPISEHNRLYWYRQTLGQGPEFLTYFQNEAQLEKSRLLSDRFSAERPKGSFSTLEIQRTEQGDSAMYLCASSPTAIGSEKLFFGSGTQLSVL.

CDR3 DNA sequence: TGTGCCAGCCGAGGGGGGGCCAACTATGGCTACACCTTC. It translates to CASRGGANYGYTF. The chain is built from TRBV7-3 and TRBJ1-2; a possible D gene is TRBD1 (6 bases). The CDR3 loop spans 13 amino acids. Deletions cut 8 bases from V and 2 bases from J, with 12 bases between. Germline V gene lookup returns CDR1 SGHTA and CDR2 FQGTGA.

In its sample, this clonotype was seen many times. J is TRBJ1-1 and V is TRBV27; 7 bases fit TRBD1. Germline lookup yields CDR1 MNHEY and CDR2 SMNVEV (reference sequence). The CDR3 length is 17 residues. V shed 3 bases, J shed 1 base, and the junction held 11 bases outside the gene matches. CDR3 loop: CASSLGTFRDRNTEAFF. The CDR3 nucleotides read TGTGCCAGCAGTTTGGGGACATTCCGGGACAGGAACACTGAAGCTTTCTTT.

This clonotype was detected only a few times. The chain links TRBV24-1 to TRBJ2-2; 8 bases fit TRBD1. The J segment lost 7 bases and the V segment lost 2 bases, leaving 8 bases of the junction unmatched. The CDR3 totals 16 residues. Germline assignment: CDR1 KGHDR and CDR2 SFDVKD. The CDR3 here is CATSDSRTGRDGELFF. The CDR3 DNA sequence: TGTGCCACCAGTGATTCGAGGACAGGGCGGGACGGGGAGCTGTTTTTT.

This clonotype was counted a few times. The chain is built from TRBV29-1 and TRBJ1-5; D is possibly TRBD1 (5 bases). Per germline, CDR1 SQVTM and CDR2 ANQGSEA. CDR3 length: 14 residues. With 4 bases removed from V and 0 bases from J, the gap between germline ends came to 10 bases. The CDR3 nucleotides read TGCAGCGTTGCTGCGGGGGTTAGCAATCAGCCCCAGCATTTT. Translated, it gives CSVAAGVSNQPQHF.

The J gene is TRBJ2-7, the V gene TRBV6-2 or TRBV6-3; 10 bases match TRBD1. V trimming: 2 bases; J trimming: 3 bases; junction bases outside the gene matches: 10. CDR3 length: 17 residues. Germline values: CDR1 MNHEY, CDR2 SVGEGT. CDR3 sequence reads: CASSYGRPRDRGYEQYF. In nucleotides, the CDR3 is TGTGCCAGCAGTTACGGTCGACCCCGGGACAGGGGCTACGAGCAGTACTTC.

Worth noting for this clonotype: Sequence at one end of the junction differs from germline and may be a read error. The rearrangement joins TRBV6-2 or TRBV6-3 to TRBJ1-1; D is undetermined. The CDR3 has 11 amino acids. Germline assignment: CDR1 MNHEY and CDR2 SVGEGT. CDR3: CASSRNAEAFF. CDR3 coding DNA: TGTGCCAGCAGCCGGAACGCTGAAGCTTTCTTT.

The rearrangement joins TRBV19 to TRBJ1-1, with D perhaps TRBD1 (5 bases). Germline CDR1 LNHDA, CDR2 SQIVND (reference sequence). The CDR3 contains 14 residues. Trimming removed 3 bases at V and 5 bases at J, with 13 bases between. CDR3 coding DNA: TGTGCCAGTAGTATGGACCCCTGGGGGACTGAAGCTTTCTTT. Translated: CASSMDPWGTEAFF.

The gene calls are TRBV4-2 and TRBJ1-1; weak D call: TRBD1 (5 bases). Trimming pared 1 base from V and 6 bases from J, leaving 15 bases between. The CDR3 runs to 15 residues. Germline V gene data show CDR1 as LGHNA and CDR2 as YNFKEQ. CDR3 DNA: TGTGCCAGCAGCCAAGTGACACAGGCACGGGCTGAAGCTTTCTTT. It codes for CASSQVTQARAEAFF.

This clonotype showed up just a few times. A much more abundant neighbour one base away suggests this may be a read error. The DNA of the CDR3 is TGTGCCAGCAGCTTGGGACTAGCGGAGCTCTACGAGCAGTACTTC. Residues: CASSLGLAELYEQYF. V and J are TRBV28 and TRBJ2-7, with 11 nucleotides matching TRBD2. Germline V gene data show CDR1 as MDHEN and CDR2 as SYDVKM. V dropped 6 bases and J dropped 3; count of bases not matched to a gene: 7. This CDR3 contains 15 residues.

This clonotype occurred a few times. This chain joins TRBV28 and TRBJ2-2; D may be TRBD1 (6 bases). Germline CDR1 is MDHEN and CDR2 is SYDVKM. The CDR3 is 15 residues long. V was cut by 1 base and J by 4 bases, with 10 bases left in between. This chain's CDR3 is CASSLLGAGTGELFF. In DNA form, the CDR3 reads TGTGCCAGCAGTTTATTGGGGGCGGGCACCGGGGAGCTGTTTTTT.

The V and J genes are TRBV7-2 and TRBJ2-2; 7 nucleotides agree with TRBD2. The germline V gene encodes CDR1 SGHTA and CDR2 FQGNSA. Unmatched junction bases numbered 12, after V lost 5 bases and J lost 6 bases. The CDR3 length is 16 residues. Here the CDR3 reads CASSLGWGGLSGELFF. The CDR3 bases are TGTGCCAGCAGCCTCGGATGGGGGGGGTTGTCCGGGGAGCTGTTTTTT.

The gene calls are TRBV12-3 or TRBV12-4 and TRBJ2-7; a weak D match, TRBD2 (5 bases). This CDR3 contains 13 residues. Trimming stripped 3 bases from V and 4 bases from J, with 10 bases between. Written as DNA, the CDR3 is TGTGCCAGCAGTTTTTCGGGGTTTTACGAGCAGTACTTC. Its protein product is CASSFSGFYEQYF.

This chain connects TRBV12-3 or TRBV12-4 to TRBJ1-1; TRBD1 might be the D (5 bases). V lost 3 bases and J 11 bases, leaving 10 bases between the germline ends. The CDR3 length is 11 residues. In nucleotides, the CDR3 is TGTGCCAGCAGTTTGGAACCAGGGGCTTTCTTT. As protein: CASSLEPGAFF.

This sequence joins TRBV9 and TRBJ1-1; possible D gene TRBD1, 6 bases. Per germline, CDR1 SGDLS and CDR2 YYNGEE. V was shortened by 0 bases and J by 3 bases, with 12 bases between the two germline ends. The CDR3 is made up of 15 amino acids. As DNA, the CDR3 is TGTGCCAGCAGCGTAGCTTCGGGACACCACACTGAAGCTTTCTTT. This sequence encodes CASSVASGHHTEAFF.

The gene calls are TRBV19 and TRBJ1-5; D ambiguous. Germline lookup yields CDR1 LNHDA and CDR2 SQIVND (reference sequence). CDR3 size: 13 residues. V was trimmed by 5 bases and J by 3 bases, leaving 8 bases between them. CDR3 protein: CASSPLNNQPQHF. The CDR3 DNA reads TGTGCCAGTAGTCCCCTAAACAATCAGCCCCAGCATTTT.

V is TRBV9 and J is TRBJ1-1, with D perhaps TRBD1 (6 bases). Trimming cost V 2 bases and J 1 base, with 9 bases left between them. Germline CDR1 and CDR2: SGDLS and YYNGEE. CDR3 length: 14 amino acids. The CDR3 DNA sequence: TGTGCCAGCAGCGTCGGGACATCGAACACTGAAGCTTTCTTT. Its translation: CASSVGTSNTEAFF.

V is TRBV15 and J is TRBJ1-1, with D maybe TRBD1 (5 bases). The V end lost 0 bases, the J end lost 8 bases, and 10 bases lay between the germline ends. The CDR3 loop spans 13 amino acids. CDR1 is LNHNV, CDR2 YYDKDF, per germline (reference sequence). CDR3 bases: TGTGCCACCAGCAGAGATCTGGGGGGAGAAGCTTTCTTT. Translating it yields CATSRDLGGEAFF. Complete variable domain (other parts from reference TRBV15 and TRBJ1-1): DAMVIQNPRYQVTQFGKPVTLSCSQTLNHNVMYWYQQKSSQAPKLLFHYYDKDFNNEADTPDNFQSRRPNTSFCFLDIRSPGLGDTAMYLCATSRDLGGEAFFGQGTRLTVV.

V usage is TRBV30 and J usage is TRBJ1-2, with a tentative D call TRBD1 (6 bases). Trimming shortened V by 5 bases and J by 8 bases, and 12 bases separated the two germline ends. The CDR3 spans 11 residues. Germline V lookup: CDR1 GTSNPN, CDR2 SVGIG (reference sequence). CDR3 in DNA: TGTGCCTGGCAGGGGCCCCGGGGCTACACCTTC. Encoded protein: CAWQGPRGYTF.

This clonotype came up a few times. The chain joins TRBV5-6 to TRBJ1-1; 8 nucleotides agree with TRBD1. From germline, CDR1 is SGHDT and CDR2 YYEEEE. This CDR3 has 15 residues. V dropped 2 bases and J dropped 1; count of bases not matched to a gene: 4. CDR3 in amino acids: CASSFRTGRNTEAFF. The DNA for the CDR3 is TGTGCCAGCAGCTTTAGGACAGGGAGGAACACTGAAGCTTTCTTT. Based on the CDR3 plus reference TRBV5-6 and TRBJ1-1, the full variable domain is DAGVTQSPTHLIKTRGQQVTLRCSPKSGHDTVSWYQQALGQGPQFIFQYYEEEERQRGNFPDRFSGHQFPNYSSELNVNALLLGDSALYLCASSFRTGRNTEAFFGQGTRLTVV.

This clonotype was counted only a few times. This chain connects TRBV7-2 to TRBJ2-2; TRBD2 aligns across 7 bases. The CDR3 runs to 16 residues. With V trimmed by 4 bases and J by 4 bases, 9 bases remained unmatched. CDR1 SGHTA and CDR2 FQGNSA come from the germline V gene. The CDR3 sequence: CASSSPVASGTGELFF. The DNA of the CDR3 is TGTGCCAGCAGCTCCCCGGTGGCTAGCGGCACCGGGGAGCTGTTTTTT.